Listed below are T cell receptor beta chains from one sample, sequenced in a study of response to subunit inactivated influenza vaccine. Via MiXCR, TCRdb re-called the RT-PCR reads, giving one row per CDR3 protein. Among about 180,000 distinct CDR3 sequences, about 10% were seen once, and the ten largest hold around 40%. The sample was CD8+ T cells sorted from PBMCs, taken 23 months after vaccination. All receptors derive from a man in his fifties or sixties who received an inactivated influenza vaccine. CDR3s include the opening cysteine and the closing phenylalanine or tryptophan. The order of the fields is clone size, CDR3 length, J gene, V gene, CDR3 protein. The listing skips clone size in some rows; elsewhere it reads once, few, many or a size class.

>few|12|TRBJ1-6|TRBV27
CASSFVNSPLHF
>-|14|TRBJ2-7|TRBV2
CASSYKGFSYEQYF
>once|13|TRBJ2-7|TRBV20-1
CSARDHNSYEQYF
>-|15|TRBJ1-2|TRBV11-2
CASSSYGQGDYGYTF
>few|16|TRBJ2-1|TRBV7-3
CASSSYGGTEHNEQFF
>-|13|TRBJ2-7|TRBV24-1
CATSASRRGEQYF
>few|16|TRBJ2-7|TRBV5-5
CASSLWRTGWSYEQYF
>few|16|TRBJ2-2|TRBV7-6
CASSSRLAGRTGELFF
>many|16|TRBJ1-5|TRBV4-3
CASRHRQTDSNQPQHF
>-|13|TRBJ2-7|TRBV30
CAWSVGRGYEQYF
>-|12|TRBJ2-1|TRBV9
CASSVVGHEQFF
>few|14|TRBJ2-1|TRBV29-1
CSVEHGSSYNEQFF
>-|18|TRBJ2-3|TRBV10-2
CASSTNGRQEGTVDTQYF
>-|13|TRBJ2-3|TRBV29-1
CSGLAGGADTQYF
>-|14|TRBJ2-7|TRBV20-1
CSAPMTGSSYEQYF